This T cell receptor (beta chain) is drawn from a study of neoadjuvant anti-PD-1 for oral cavity cancer. This clone was observed a few times. Cohort: HPV-negative, locally advanced oral cavity squamous cell carcinoma patients. PBMCs were not maintained or expanded in culture before analysis. The repertoire was sequenced with immunoSEQ multiplex PCR; TCRdb's copy has only in-frame clones and lacks some. There are fewer than 90,000 clones in the sample; approximately 80% occur only once, and 2.5% to 3.5% lies in the top ten. The clonotype originates from a person between 40 and 85 years old with oral cavity squamous cell carcinoma. The source was PBMCs, collected before nivolumab (anti-PD-1) treatment.

This CDR3 is CASSFRSGSPEAFF. The CDR3 DNA reads as TGTGCCAGCAGCTTTCGTTCCGGGAGTCCTGAAGCTTTCTTT. The chain couples TRBV5-5 to TRBJ1-1, with no clear D. The germline CDR1 and CDR2 sequences are SGHKS and YYEKEE (reference sequence). V was pared by 2 bases and J by 6 bases, with 14 bases between. The length of the CDR3 is 14 residues.